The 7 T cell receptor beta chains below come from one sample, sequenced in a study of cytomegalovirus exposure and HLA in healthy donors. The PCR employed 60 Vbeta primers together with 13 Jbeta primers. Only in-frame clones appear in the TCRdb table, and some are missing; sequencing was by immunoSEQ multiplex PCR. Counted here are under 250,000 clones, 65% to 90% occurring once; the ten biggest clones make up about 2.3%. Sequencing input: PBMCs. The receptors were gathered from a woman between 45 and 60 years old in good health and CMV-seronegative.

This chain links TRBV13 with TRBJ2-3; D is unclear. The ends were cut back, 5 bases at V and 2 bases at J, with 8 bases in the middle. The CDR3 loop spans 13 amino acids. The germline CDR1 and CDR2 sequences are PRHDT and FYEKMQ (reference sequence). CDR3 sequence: CASSLPHTDTQYF. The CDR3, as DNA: TGTGCCAGCAGCCTACCCCACACAGATACGCAGTATTTT.

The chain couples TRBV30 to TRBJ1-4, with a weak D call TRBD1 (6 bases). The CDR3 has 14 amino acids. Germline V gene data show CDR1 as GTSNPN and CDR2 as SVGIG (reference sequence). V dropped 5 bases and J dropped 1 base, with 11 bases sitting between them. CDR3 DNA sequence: TGTGCCTGGGGGGAACAGGGAACTAATGAAAAACTGTTTTTT. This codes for CAWGEQGTNEKLFF.

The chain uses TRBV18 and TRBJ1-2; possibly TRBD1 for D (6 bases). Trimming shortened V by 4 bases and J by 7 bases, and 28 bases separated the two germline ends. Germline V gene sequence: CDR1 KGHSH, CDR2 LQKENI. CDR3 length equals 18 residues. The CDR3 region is CASSLSQQGRGSSLGYTF. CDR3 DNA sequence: TGTGCCAGCTCACTCTCCCAACAGGGACGGGGTTCATCCCTTGGCTACACCTTC.

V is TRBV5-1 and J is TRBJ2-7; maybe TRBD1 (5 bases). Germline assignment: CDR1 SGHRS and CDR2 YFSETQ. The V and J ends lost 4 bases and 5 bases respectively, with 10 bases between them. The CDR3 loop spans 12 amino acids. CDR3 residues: CASSAGPHEQYF. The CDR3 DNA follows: TGCGCCAGCAGCGCAGGGCCCCACGAGCAGTACTTC.

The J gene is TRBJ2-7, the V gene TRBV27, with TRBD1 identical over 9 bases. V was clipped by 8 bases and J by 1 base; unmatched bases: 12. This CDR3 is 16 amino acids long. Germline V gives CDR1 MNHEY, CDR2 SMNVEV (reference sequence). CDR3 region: CASRPGTGIVSYEQYF. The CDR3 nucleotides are TGTGCCAGCCGTCCCGGGACAGGGATTGTATCCTACGAGCAGTACTTC.

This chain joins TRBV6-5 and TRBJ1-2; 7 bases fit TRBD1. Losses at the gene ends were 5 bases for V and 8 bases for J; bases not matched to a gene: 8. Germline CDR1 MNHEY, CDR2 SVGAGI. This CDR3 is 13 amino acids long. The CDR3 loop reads CASSPQGGEGYTF. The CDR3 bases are TGTGCCAGCAGTCCCCAAGGGGGCGAGGGCTACACCTTC.

The CDR3 is CASSVDRGRDEQFF. Here the CDR3 DNA reads TGTGCCAGCAGCGTCGACAGGGGGCGAGATGAGCAGTTCTTC. The gene calls are TRBV5-4 and TRBJ2-1; TRBD1 matches at 10 bases. There are 14 residues in the CDR3. Germline V lookup: CDR1 SGHNT, CDR2 YYREEE (reference sequence). J lost 8 bases, V lost 4 bases, and 6 bases had no gene match.